Included here is one TCR beta chain sequence, with context. Its antigen remains unidentified. The sample is drawn from a study of T cell responses to AZD1222 COVID-19 vaccine. Second-dose recipients at about 4 or about 12 weeks were treated as one pooled group. Findings of the study overall: Variant regions that are unmutated are reportedly the target of nearly half of spike-specific TCRs.

TCRdb keeps only in-frame clones here, not all; method: immunoSEQ multiplex PCR. Altogether 150,000 to 200,000 clones are present, 91% being singletons, with the ten largest covering less than 1.5%. The CDR3 runs 15 residues. V was cut by 3 bases and J by 2 bases, with 12 bases left in between. CDR1 LNHDA and CDR2 SQIVND come from the germline V gene (reference sequence). The starting material was peripheral blood, obtained 28 days after the second AZD1222 dose. The chain links TRBV19 to TRBJ2-3, with D perhaps matching TRBD1 (6 bases). This sequence was found in an adult who received the AZD1222 COVID-19 vaccine. CDR3 region: CASSIVTGPTDTQYF. CDR3 DNA: TGTGCCAGTAGTATCGTGACAGGACCCACAGATACGCAGTATTTT.